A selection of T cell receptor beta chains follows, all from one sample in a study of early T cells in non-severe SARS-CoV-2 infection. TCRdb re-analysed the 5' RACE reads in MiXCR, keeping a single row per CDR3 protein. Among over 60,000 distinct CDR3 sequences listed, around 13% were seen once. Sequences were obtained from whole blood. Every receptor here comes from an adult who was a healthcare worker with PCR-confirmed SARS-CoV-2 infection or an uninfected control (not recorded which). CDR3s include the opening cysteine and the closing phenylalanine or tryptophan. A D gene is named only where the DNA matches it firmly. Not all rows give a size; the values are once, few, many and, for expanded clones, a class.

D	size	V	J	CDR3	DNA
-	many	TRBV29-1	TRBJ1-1	CSVQGYGEAFF	TGCAGCGTTCAGGGATACGGGGAAGCTTTCTTT
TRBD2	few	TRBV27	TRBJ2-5	CASSLSRLAGGETQYF	TGTGCCAGCAGTTTATCGCGCCTAGCGGGGGGAGAGACCCAGTACTTC
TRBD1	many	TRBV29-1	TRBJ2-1	CSVRTGGEFF	TGCAGCGTTAGGACAGGGGGCGAGTTCTTC
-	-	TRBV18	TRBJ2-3	CASSPRGMGRTDTQYF	TGTGCCAGCTCACCAAGGGGCATGGGGAGGACAGATACGCAGTATTTT
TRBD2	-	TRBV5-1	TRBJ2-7	CASSLAQLAGGPSYEQYF	TGCGCCAGCAGCTTGGCCCAACTAGCGGGGGGGCCTTCCTACGAGCAGTACTTC
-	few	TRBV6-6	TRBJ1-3	CASSYRNRAEIGNTIYF	TGTGCCAGCAGTTACCGCAACCGGGCCGAAATAGGAAACACCATATATTTT
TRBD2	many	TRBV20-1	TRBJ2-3	CSARVGGGTDTQYF	TGCAGTGCTAGAGTCGGGGGGGGTACAGATACGCAGTATTTT
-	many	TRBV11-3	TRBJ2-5	CASSEVGETQYF	TGTGCCAGCAGCGAGGTCGGGGAGACCCAGTACTTC
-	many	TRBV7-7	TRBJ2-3	CASSKGVTRASVDTDTQYF	TGTGCTAGCAGCAAAGGGGTGACTAGGGCCTCGGTGGACACAGATACGCAGTATTTT
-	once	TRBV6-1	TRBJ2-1	CASSLYLEQFF	TGTGCCAGCAGCCTCTACTTAGAGCAGTTCTTC
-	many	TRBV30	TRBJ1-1	CAWSPSNTEAFF	TGTGCCTGGAGTCCCTCGAACACTGAAGCTTTCTTT
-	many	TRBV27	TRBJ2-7	CASSHAQGTVEQYF	TGTGCCAGCAGTCATGCCCAGGGGACCGTCGAGCAGTACTTC
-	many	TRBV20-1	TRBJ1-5	CSAKAGPYSNQPQHF	TGCAGTGCCAAGGCTGGGCCCTATAGCAATCAGCCCCAGCATTTT
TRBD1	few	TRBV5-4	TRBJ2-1	CASSLKGTADEQFF	TGTGCCAGCAGCTTGAAGGGGACAGCGGATGAGCAGTTCTTC
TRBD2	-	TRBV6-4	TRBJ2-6	CARTGGRISGANVLTF	TGTGCCAGGACGGGGGGGCGGATCTCTGGGGCCAACGTCCTGACTTTC
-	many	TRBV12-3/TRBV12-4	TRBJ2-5	CASRRFGETQYF	TGTGCCAGCAGGAGGTTCGGGGAGACCCAGTACTTC
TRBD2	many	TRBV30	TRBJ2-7	CAWRGLAGREQYF	TGTGCCTGGCGCGGACTAGCGGGGAGGGAGCAGTACTTC
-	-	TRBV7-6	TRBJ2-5	CASSSPPEAVRAQETQYF	TGTGCCAGCAGCTCCCCACCGGAGGCGGTTAGGGCCCAAGAGACCCAGTACTTC
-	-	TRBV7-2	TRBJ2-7	CASSLIGEQYF	TGTGCCAGCAGCTTAATAGGCGAGCAGTACTTC
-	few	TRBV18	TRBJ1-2	CASSPGWAGDGYTF	TGTGCCAGCTCACCAGGTTGGGCAGGGGACGGCTACACCTTC
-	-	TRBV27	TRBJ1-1	CASTGRAGERTEAFF	TGTGCCAGCACCGGGAGGGCAGGGGAGCGCACTGAAGCTTTCTTT
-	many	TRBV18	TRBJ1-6	CASSPAREGYNSPLHF	TGTGCCAGCTCACCCGCGAGGGAGGGTTATAATTCACCCCTCCACTTT
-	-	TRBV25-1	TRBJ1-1	CASSEYPGLNTEAFF	TGTGCCAGCAGTGAATACCCAGGGTTGAACACTGAAGCTTTCTTT
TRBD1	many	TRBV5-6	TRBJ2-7	CASSFSGTGPYEQYF	TGTGCCAGCAGCTTTTCCGGGACAGGCCCCTACGAGCAGTACTTC
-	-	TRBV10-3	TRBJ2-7	CAIAARYEQYF	TGTGCCATCGCCGCGCGGTACGAGCAGTACTTC
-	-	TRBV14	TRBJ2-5	CASSQTSAAETQYF	TGTGCCAGCAGCCAAACTTCAGCGGCGGAGACCCAGTACTTC
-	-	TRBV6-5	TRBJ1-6	CASSYSRQPNSPLHF	TGTGCCAGCAGTTACTCTCGACAGCCCAATTCACCCCTCCACTTT
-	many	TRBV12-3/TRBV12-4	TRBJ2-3	CASSFRPVADTQYF	TGTGCCAGCAGTTTTCGTCCTGTCGCAGATACGCAGTATTTT
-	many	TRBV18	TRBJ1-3	CASSPPRGYSGNTIYF	TGTGCCAGCTCACCACCGAGGGGATACTCTGGAAACACCATATATTTT
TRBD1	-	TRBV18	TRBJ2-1	CASSPFQPFDRGEQFF	TGTGCCAGCTCACCATTCCAACCCTTCGACAGGGGGGAACAGTTCTTC
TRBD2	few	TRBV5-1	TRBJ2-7	CASSLSSGDSYEQYF	TGCGCCAGCAGCTTGTCTAGCGGGGACTCCTACGAGCAGTACTTC
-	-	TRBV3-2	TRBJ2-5	CASSQDLWGETQYF	TGTGCCAGCAGCCAAGATTTGTGGGGGGAGACCCAGTACTTC
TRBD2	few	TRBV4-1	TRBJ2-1	CASSQQGLAGGNEQFF	TGCGCCAGCAGCCAACAGGGACTAGCGGGGGGTAATGAGCAGTTCTTC
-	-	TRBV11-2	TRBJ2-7	CASSSPERWRDEQYF	TGTGCCAGCAGTTCCCCAGAACGATGGCGCGACGAGCAGTACTTC
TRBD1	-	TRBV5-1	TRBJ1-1	CASRPWTGGGAEAFF	TGCGCCAGCAGACCCTGGACAGGCGGCGGGGCTGAAGCTTTCTTT
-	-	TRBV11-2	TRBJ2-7	CASSLVDPPRAYF	TGTGCCAGCAGCTTAGTAGACCCTCCTCGGGCCTACTTC
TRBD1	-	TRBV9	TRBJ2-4	CASSAGTGGTLNNIQYF	TGTGCCAGCAGCGCCGGGACAGGGGGGACCCTTAACAACATTCAGTACTTC
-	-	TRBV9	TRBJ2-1	CASSEVGNSLDEQFF	TGTGCCAGCAGCGAAGTGGGGAATTCCCTCGATGAGCAGTTCTTC
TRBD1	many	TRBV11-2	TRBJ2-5	CASSPIGTVLMETQYF	TGTGCCAGCAGCCCGATCGGGACAGTTTTAATGGAGACCCAGTACTTC
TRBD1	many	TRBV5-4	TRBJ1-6	CASSRDRVSSPLHF	TGTGCCAGCAGCCGGGACAGGGTTAGTTCACCCCTCCACTTT
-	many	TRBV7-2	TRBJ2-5	CASSPGTHQETQYF	TGTGCCAGCAGCCCAGGGACCCACCAAGAGACCCAGTACTTC
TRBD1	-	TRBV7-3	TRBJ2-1	CASSLGLTGNEQFF	TGTGCCAGCAGCTTAGGCCTGACAGGGAATGAGCAGTTCTTC
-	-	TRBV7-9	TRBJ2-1	CASSLGQGYTLSYNEQFF	TGTGCCAGCAGCTTAGGCCAGGGGTACACGTTGTCCTACAATGAGCAGTTCTTC
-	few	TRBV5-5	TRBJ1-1	CASSKEARDTEAFF	TGTGCCAGCAGCAAGGAGGCTAGGGACACTGAAGCTTTCTTT
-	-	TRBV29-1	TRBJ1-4	CSVQDILNEKLFF	TGCAGCGTACAGGACATCCTGAATGAAAAACTGTTTTTT